A selection of T cell receptor beta chains follows, all from one sample in a study of blood T cell repertoires in COVID-19. Assay: immunoSEQ multiplex PCR; the TCRdb copy retains only in-frame clones and omits some. This sample carries about 190,000 clones, about 85% of them seen once, and the ten largest clones take almost 5%. Sequencing was carried out using peripheral blood. The origin of the receptors is an elderly woman with acute or convalescent COVID-19. Both conserved end residues are part of each CDR3. The D gene is left open where the match is weak. The size entry is marked missing in some rows and otherwise reads once, few, many or a size class.

clone_size: NA; cdr3_length: 12; j_call: TRBJ1-5; v_call: TRBV9; d_call: NA; cdr3_nt: TGTGCCAGCGGGAGGAGCAATCAGCCCCAGCATTTT; cdr3_aa: CASGRSNQPQHF
clone_size: NA; cdr3_length: 14; j_call: TRBJ2-3; v_call: TRBV10-3; d_call: TRBD2; cdr3_nt: TGTGCCATCAGTGGTCTAGCGGGCACAGATACGCAGTATTTT; cdr3_aa: CAISGLAGTDTQYF
clone_size: NA; cdr3_length: 16; j_call: TRBJ2-1; v_call: TRBV4-1; d_call: TRBD2; cdr3_nt: TGCGCCAGCAGCCAGAAACTAGCGGGAGGGCTCTATGAGCAGTTCTTC; cdr3_aa: CASSQKLAGGLYEQFF
clone_size: NA; cdr3_length: 15; j_call: TRBJ1-2; v_call: TRBV6-1; d_call: NA; cdr3_nt: TGTGCCAGCAGGGAAGGGTATGAGGCTAACTATGGCTACACCTTC; cdr3_aa: CASREGYEANYGYTF
clone_size: NA; cdr3_length: 12; j_call: TRBJ2-5; v_call: TRBV30; d_call: NA; cdr3_nt: TGTGCCTGGAGTGGCACCCGGGGGACCCAGTACTTC; cdr3_aa: CAWSGTRGTQYF
clone_size: NA; cdr3_length: 16; j_call: TRBJ2-5; v_call: TRBV4-1; d_call: TRBD2; cdr3_nt: TGCGCCAGCAGGGACGTTGGCGGGAGGAGTGCGGAGACCCAGTACTTC; cdr3_aa: CASRDVGGRSAETQYF
clone_size: NA; cdr3_length: 14; j_call: TRBJ2-7; v_call: TRBV7-2; d_call: TRBD2; cdr3_nt: TGTGCCAGCAGCCCCCGGGGGGGTGCCTACGAGCAGTACTTC; cdr3_aa: CASSPRGGAYEQYF
clone_size: NA; cdr3_length: 15; j_call: TRBJ1-1; v_call: TRBV7-9; d_call: NA; cdr3_nt: TGTGCCAGCAGCCCCCAGACAGGCATGAACACTGAAGCTTTCTTT; cdr3_aa: CASSPQTGMNTEAFF
clone_size: NA; cdr3_length: 12; j_call: TRBJ1-2; v_call: TRBV2; d_call: TRBD1; cdr3_nt: TGTGCCAGCAGTGAAACGGGACAGGAAAACACCTTC; cdr3_aa: CASSETGQENTF
clone_size: NA; cdr3_length: 13; j_call: TRBJ2-1; v_call: TRBV7-2; d_call: NA; cdr3_nt: TGTGCCAGCAGCATTTCCCGACAGGCTGAGCAGTTCTTC; cdr3_aa: CASSISRQAEQFF
clone_size: NA; cdr3_length: 13; j_call: TRBJ2-7; v_call: TRBV24-1; d_call: NA; cdr3_nt: TGTGCCACCAGTGGGGCAGGAACCTACGAGCAGTACTTC; cdr3_aa: CATSGAGTYEQYF
clone_size: NA; cdr3_length: 18; j_call: TRBJ2-5; v_call: TRBV28; d_call: TRBD2; cdr3_nt: TGTGCCAGCAGTCCCTACCCCTGGGGTAGCGGGGTCCAAGAGACCCAGTACTTC; cdr3_aa: CASSPYPWGSGVQETQYF
clone_size: once; cdr3_length: 14; j_call: TRBJ2-3; v_call: TRBV6-5; d_call: NA; cdr3_nt: TGTGCCACCAGACCTACCTCAACCCCAGATACGCAGTATTTT; cdr3_aa: CATRPTSTPDTQYF
clone_size: NA; cdr3_length: 12; j_call: TRBJ1-2; v_call: TRBV3-1/TRBV3-2; d_call: NA; cdr3_nt: TGTGCCAGCAGCCAATCGTCCTATGGCTACACCTTC; cdr3_aa: CASSQSSYGYTF
clone_size: NA; cdr3_length: 17; j_call: TRBJ2-7; v_call: TRBV2; d_call: TRBD2; cdr3_nt: TGTGCCAGCAGGGAAAGCCTAGCGGGAGAAGTCCCCCACGAGCAGTACTTC; cdr3_aa: CASRESLAGEVPHEQYF
clone_size: NA; cdr3_length: 17; j_call: TRBJ2-1; v_call: TRBV4-3; d_call: TRBD2; cdr3_nt: TGCGCCAGCAGCCAAGTCGTCGGCCTAGCGGACCACAATGAGCAGTTCTTC; cdr3_aa: CASSQVVGLADHNEQFF
clone_size: NA; cdr3_length: 16; j_call: TRBJ2-1; v_call: TRBV4-3; d_call: TRBD2; cdr3_nt: TGCGCCAGCAGCCAAGATGTGGGACTAGCAGGGGGTGAGCAGTTCTTC; cdr3_aa: CASSQDVGLAGGEQFF
clone_size: NA; cdr3_length: 14; j_call: TRBJ2-7; v_call: TRBV28; d_call: NA; cdr3_nt: TGTGCCAGCAGTACACCGGGACAACCCTACGAGCAGTACTTC; cdr3_aa: CASSTPGQPYEQYF
clone_size: NA; cdr3_length: 13; j_call: TRBJ2-2; v_call: TRBV4-3; d_call: NA; cdr3_nt: TGCGCCAGCAGCCAACAGGGCACCGGGGAGCTGTTTTTT; cdr3_aa: CASSQQGTGELFF
clone_size: NA; cdr3_length: 14; j_call: TRBJ2-7; v_call: TRBV7-2; d_call: NA; cdr3_nt: TGTGCCAGCAGCTTATCTAACAGCTTAGTCGAGCAGTACTTC; cdr3_aa: CASSLSNSLVEQYF
clone_size: NA; cdr3_length: 16; j_call: TRBJ2-7; v_call: TRBV19; d_call: TRBD2; cdr3_nt: TGTGCCAGTAGTGACTCCGCTAGCGGGACTCCCTACGAGCAGTACTTC; cdr3_aa: CASSDSASGTPYEQYF
clone_size: NA; cdr3_length: 18; j_call: TRBJ2-1; v_call: TRBV9; d_call: TRBD1; cdr3_nt: TGTGCCAGCAGCCATTCCCTCGGACAGGCGCTCCCCCTTGGTGAGCAGTTCTTC; cdr3_aa: CASSHSLGQALPLGEQFF
clone_size: NA; cdr3_length: 15; j_call: TRBJ1-6; v_call: TRBV19; d_call: TRBD1; cdr3_nt: TGTGCCAGTAGTAGCTTGGACAGGGGGAATTCACCCCTCCACTTT; cdr3_aa: CASSSLDRGNSPLHF
clone_size: NA; cdr3_length: 16; j_call: TRBJ2-7; v_call: TRBV6-1; d_call: TRBD2; cdr3_nt: TGTGCCAGCAGTGAACGCAACGCGGGGGGCTCCTACGAGCAGTACTTC; cdr3_aa: CASSERNAGGSYEQYF
clone_size: NA; cdr3_length: 14; j_call: TRBJ1-6; v_call: TRBV7-2; d_call: NA; cdr3_nt: TGTGCCAGCAGCTTCTTTATGGTTAGCTCACCCCTCCACTTT; cdr3_aa: CASSFFMVSSPLHF
clone_size: NA; cdr3_length: 16; j_call: TRBJ2-1; v_call: TRBV5-6; d_call: TRBD2; cdr3_nt: TGTGCCAGCAGCTTAGGGCTAGCGGGGCTCTACAATGAGCAGTTCTTC; cdr3_aa: CASSLGLAGLYNEQFF
clone_size: NA; cdr3_length: 15; j_call: TRBJ1-6; v_call: TRBV6-5; d_call: TRBD1; cdr3_nt: TGTGCCAGCAGTTACTCGACAGGGGGAAATTCACCCCTCCACTTT; cdr3_aa: CASSYSTGGNSPLHF
clone_size: NA; cdr3_length: 14; j_call: TRBJ1-6; v_call: TRBV30; d_call: NA; cdr3_nt: TGTGCCTGGAGCGTCCCTCTCTATAATTCACCCCTCCACTTT; cdr3_aa: CAWSVPLYNSPLHF
clone_size: once; cdr3_length: 14; j_call: TRBJ1-1; v_call: TRBV10-3; d_call: TRBD1; cdr3_nt: TGTGCCATCAGTGAAAACAGGGGGAACACTGAAGCTTTCTTT; cdr3_aa: CAISENRGNTEAFF
clone_size: NA; cdr3_length: 14; j_call: TRBJ1-6; v_call: TRBV3-1/TRBV3-2; d_call: NA; cdr3_nt: TGTGCCAGCAGCCAAAGAACAGCTAATTCACCCCTCCACTTT; cdr3_aa: CASSQRTANSPLHF
clone_size: NA; cdr3_length: 15; j_call: TRBJ2-2; v_call: TRBV6-4; d_call: TRBD1; cdr3_nt: TGTGCCAGCGGCCGACAGGGGGCGCCCACCGGGGAGCTGTTTTTT; cdr3_aa: CASGRQGAPTGELFF
clone_size: NA; cdr3_length: 14; j_call: TRBJ1-5; v_call: TRBV7-2; d_call: NA; cdr3_nt: TGTGCCAGCAGCTTAGAACAGGGAAATCAGCCCCAGCATTTT; cdr3_aa: CASSLEQGNQPQHF
clone_size: NA; cdr3_length: 14; j_call: TRBJ2-7; v_call: TRBV9; d_call: NA; cdr3_nt: TGTGCCAGCAGCCCCCGCCTCCGAGAGTACGAGCAGTACTTC; cdr3_aa: CASSPRLREYEQYF
clone_size: NA; cdr3_length: 16; j_call: TRBJ1-2; v_call: TRBV4-3; d_call: NA; cdr3_nt: TGCGCCAGCAGCCGAGATCGTAGAGACAGACGCTATGGCTACACCTTC; cdr3_aa: CASSRDRRDRRYGYTF
clone_size: NA; cdr3_length: 11; j_call: TRBJ2-1; v_call: TRBV4-1; d_call: NA; cdr3_nt: TGCGCCAGCAGCCCGGGACTTGAGCAGTTCTTC; cdr3_aa: CASSPGLEQFF
clone_size: once; cdr3_length: 13; j_call: TRBJ2-5; v_call: TRBV5-1; d_call: TRBD2; cdr3_nt: TGCGCCAGCAGCCCCGGACTAGGTGAGACCCAGTACTTC; cdr3_aa: CASSPGLGETQYF
clone_size: NA; cdr3_length: 13; j_call: TRBJ1-2; v_call: TRBV19; d_call: NA; cdr3_nt: TGTGCCAGTAGGAGAACAGATCTCTATGGCTACACCTTC; cdr3_aa: CASRRTDLYGYTF
clone_size: NA; cdr3_length: 15; j_call: TRBJ2-6; v_call: TRBV27; d_call: NA; cdr3_nt: TGTGCCAGCAGTCCCCAACCGAGCGGGGCCAACGTCCTGACTTTC; cdr3_aa: CASSPQPSGANVLTF
clone_size: NA; cdr3_length: 16; j_call: TRBJ2-1; v_call: TRBV19; d_call: TRBD1; cdr3_nt: TGTGCCAGTAGTATAATGGCACAGGGGGTTTACAATGAGCAGTTCTTC; cdr3_aa: CASSIMAQGVYNEQFF
clone_size: once; cdr3_length: 12; j_call: TRBJ2-7; v_call: TRBV28; d_call: NA; cdr3_nt: TGTGCTAGCAGGACAGTGAACTACGAGCAGTACTTC; cdr3_aa: CASRTVNYEQYF
clone_size: NA; cdr3_length: 17; j_call: TRBJ1-6; v_call: TRBV18; d_call: TRBD1; cdr3_nt: TGTGCCAGCTCGCCGGTCTCCGACAGGGTTGGTAATTCACCCCTCCACTTT; cdr3_aa: CASSPVSDRVGNSPLHF
clone_size: NA; cdr3_length: 15; j_call: TRBJ2-2; v_call: TRBV9; d_call: NA; cdr3_nt: TGTGCCAGCAGCGGTAGAGGTGCGAACACCGGGGAGCTGTTTTTT; cdr3_aa: CASSGRGANTGELFF
clone_size: once; cdr3_length: 17; j_call: TRBJ1-5; v_call: TRBV27; d_call: TRBD1; cdr3_nt: TGTGCCAGCAGTTTAAAGGGGGCAGGGGGTACCAATCAGCCCCAGCATTTT; cdr3_aa: CASSLKGAGGTNQPQHF
clone_size: NA; cdr3_length: 17; j_call: TRBJ1-4; v_call: TRBV5-6; d_call: TRBD1; cdr3_nt: TGTGCCAGCAGCTCAATTTCACAGGGGGCGACTAATGAAAAACTGTTTTTT; cdr3_aa: CASSSISQGATNEKLFF
clone_size: NA; cdr3_length: 11; j_call: TRBJ1-1; v_call: TRBV29-1; d_call: NA; cdr3_nt: TGCAGCGCCCCAGGAGGGACTGAAGCTTTCTTT; cdr3_aa: CSAPGGTEAFF
clone_size: NA; cdr3_length: 12; j_call: TRBJ2-5; v_call: TRBV6-6; d_call: NA; cdr3_nt: TGTGCCAGCAGTAGCGGAGGAGAGACCCAGTACTTC; cdr3_aa: CASSSGGETQYF
clone_size: NA; cdr3_length: 15; j_call: TRBJ2-5; v_call: TRBV10-3; d_call: NA; cdr3_nt: TGTGCCATCAGCAGAGGGGGGAGGGACCAAGAGACCCAGTACTTC; cdr3_aa: CAISRGGRDQETQYF
clone_size: once; cdr3_length: 14; j_call: TRBJ1-2; v_call: TRBV19; d_call: NA; cdr3_nt: TGTGCCAGTAGTACCAAAGCCTCCTTCTATGGCTACACCTTC; cdr3_aa: CASSTKASFYGYTF
clone_size: NA; cdr3_length: 12; j_call: TRBJ1-4; v_call: TRBV29-1; d_call: NA; cdr3_nt: TGCAGCGCCCAACGGGTTAATGAAAAACTGTTTTTT; cdr3_aa: CSAQRVNEKLFF
clone_size: NA; cdr3_length: 14; j_call: TRBJ1-6; v_call: TRBV19; d_call: NA; cdr3_nt: TGTGCCAGTAGTATCAAAACAGTTAATTCACCCCTCCACTTT; cdr3_aa: CASSIKTVNSPLHF
clone_size: NA; cdr3_length: 15; j_call: TRBJ1-5; v_call: TRBV7-9; d_call: NA; cdr3_nt: TGTGCCAGCAGCCCCGGGGGAGGACCCTATCAGCCCCAGCATTTT; cdr3_aa: CASSPGGGPYQPQHF
clone_size: NA; cdr3_length: 15; j_call: TRBJ2-5; v_call: TRBV5-8; d_call: TRBD1; cdr3_nt: TGTGCCAGCAGGCAGCACTCAGGGGGCGCCGAGACCCAGTACTTC; cdr3_aa: CASRQHSGGAETQYF
clone_size: NA; cdr3_length: 14; j_call: TRBJ2-7; v_call: TRBV2; d_call: TRBD1; cdr3_nt: TGTGCCACCCGAATGGGGACAGGTTTCGCGGAGCAGTACTTC; cdr3_aa: CATRMGTGFAEQYF
clone_size: NA; cdr3_length: 14; j_call: TRBJ2-7; v_call: TRBV5-1; d_call: TRBD2; cdr3_nt: TGCGCCAGCAGCTTTCTAGCGGGAGAGGCCGAGCAGTACTTC; cdr3_aa: CASSFLAGEAEQYF
clone_size: NA; cdr3_length: 14; j_call: TRBJ1-1; v_call: TRBV6-4; d_call: TRBD1; cdr3_nt: TGTGCCAGCAGTGAACAGGGGGCGCAAACTGAAGCTTTCTTT; cdr3_aa: CASSEQGAQTEAFF
clone_size: once; cdr3_length: 12; j_call: TRBJ1-1; v_call: TRBV19; d_call: NA; cdr3_nt: TGTGCCAGTAGTAGGCGGGTGGCTGAAGCTTTCTTT; cdr3_aa: CASSRRVAEAFF
clone_size: few; cdr3_length: 16; j_call: TRBJ1-5; v_call: TRBV5-3; d_call: NA; cdr3_nt: TGTGCCAGAAGCTTGGTAAGGCAGGTATCCCGGCAGCCCCAGCATTTT; cdr3_aa: CARSLVRQVSRQPQHF
clone_size: NA; cdr3_length: 14; j_call: TRBJ1-2; v_call: TRBV5-1; d_call: NA; cdr3_nt: TGCGCCAGCAGCTTGGAGGGGTCTGGCTATGGCTACACCTTC; cdr3_aa: CASSLEGSGYGYTF
clone_size: NA; cdr3_length: 14; j_call: TRBJ1-1; v_call: TRBV7-2; d_call: TRBD1; cdr3_nt: TGTGCCAGCAGCTGGGACAGGGCGGGCACTGAAGCTTTCTTT; cdr3_aa: CASSWDRAGTEAFF